These 27 T cell receptor beta chains were sequenced from one sample in a study of blood T cell repertoires in COVID-19. TCRdb's copy holds only in-frame clones and misses some; the assay was immunoSEQ multiplex PCR. Of about 89,000 clones in the sample, approximately 80% were seen once. Material for sequencing was peripheral blood. The origin of the receptors is a human donor in a cohort sampled during active COVID-19.

The gene calls are TRBV29-1 and TRBJ2-1; 9 positions match TRBD1. The CDR3 is made up of 14 amino acids. The J segment lost 8 bases and the V segment lost 6 bases, leaving 11 bases of the junction unmatched. Germline values: CDR1 SQVTM, CDR2 ANQGSEA. In DNA, the CDR3 is TGCAGCGTCGGCCTGGGACAGGGCAGCGATGAGCAGTTCTTC. As protein: CSVGLGQGSDEQFF.

This clone was recorded only once. This chain connects TRBV11-2 to TRBJ2-7; 10 bases align to TRBD2. The germline V gene has CDR1 SGHAT and CDR2 FQNNGV. This CDR3 contains 16 residues. The trim removed 5 bases at V and 1 base at J, leaving 8 bases unmatched. Here the CDR3 reads CASSPYGLAESYEQYF. The CDR3 DNA reads TGTGCCAGCAGCCCATATGGACTAGCGGAGTCCTACGAGCAGTACTTC.

J is TRBJ1-1 and V is TRBV7-9; D perhaps matches TRBD1 (5 bases). Germline V gene sequence: CDR1 SEHNR, CDR2 FQNEAQ (reference sequence). V lost 3 bases, J lost 4 bases, and 9 bases lay in between. The CDR3 loop spans 13 amino acids. The CDR3 sequence: CASSLGGVTEAFF. The CDR3 coding sequence is TGTGCCAGCAGCTTGGGAGGGGTCACTGAAGCTTTCTTT.

The chain joins TRBV10-3 to TRBJ2-1; 13 bases are shared with TRBD2. V gave up 3 bases and J gave up 7 bases; unmatched junction bases: 6. The germline gives CDR1 ENHRY, CDR2 SYGVKD. The CDR3 is 16 amino acids. CDR3 nucleotides: TGTGCCATCAGTGACTGGACTAGCGGGAGTACAAATGAGCAGTTCTTC. Amino acid sequence: CAISDWTSGSTNEQFF.

This sequence joins TRBV19 and TRBJ2-7, with TRBD2 as a possible D gene (7 bases). Germline V CDR1 and CDR2: LNHDA, SQIVND (reference sequence). The length of the CDR3 is 14 residues. The V gene lost 5 bases and the J gene lost 2 bases, with 13 bases spanning the gap. CDR3 DNA sequence: TGTGCCAGTAGTGAGGGGGGGAGACCCTACGAGCAGTACTTC. Its protein product is CASSEGGRPYEQYF.

Here the CDR3 reads CASTNSGLAGTTGELFF. The CDR3 DNA follows: TGTGCCAGCACAAATAGCGGATTAGCAGGGACCACCGGGGAGCTGTTTTTT. The rearrangement uses TRBV7-3 and TRBJ2-2; D is perhaps TRBD2 (6 bases). Germline CDR1 reads SGHTA; CDR2 reads FQGTGA. V lost 7 bases and J lost 4, with 22 bases in between. The CDR3 runs 17 residues.

The chain employs TRBV28 and TRBJ2-3; perhaps TRBD2 as D (6 bases). The ends were cut back, 5 bases at V and 5 bases at J, with 20 bases in the middle. The CDR3 totals 16 residues. From germline, CDR1 is MDHEN and CDR2 SYDVKM. In nucleotides, the CDR3 is TGTGCCAGCAGTCGAATGACTAGGAGGAGATTAGATACGCAGTATTTT. Translated: CASSRMTRRRLDTQYF.

V gene TRBV4-2 combines with J gene TRBJ2-5; maybe TRBD1 (5 bases). V dropped 1 base and J dropped 2 bases, with 11 bases sitting between them. Per the germline V gene, CDR1 is LGHNA and CDR2 is YNFKEQ. CDR3 length: 15 residues. CDR3 sequence (DNA): TGTGCCAGCAGCCAAGGCGCGACAGTACAAGAGACCCAGTACTTC. It codes for CASSQGATVQETQYF.

The V call is TRBV28, the J call TRBJ2-3, with D hard to call. Trimming pared 7 bases from V and 2 bases from J, leaving 16 bases between. The CDR3 has 15 residues. The germline gives CDR1 MDHEN, CDR2 SYDVKM. CDR3 bases: TGTGCCAGCACTGACACCACGACCCACACAGATACGCAGTATTTT. Its protein product is CASTDTTTHTDTQYF.

The V call is TRBV7-2, the J call TRBJ2-3; no firm D call. Trimming removed 2 bases at V and 5 bases at J, with 5 bases between. This CDR3 comprises 12 residues. Germline lookup yields CDR1 SGHTA and CDR2 FQGNSA. The CDR3 region has the DNA TGTGCCAGCAGCTTATCTAGAGATACGCAGTATTTT. As protein: CASSLSRDTQYF.

The V call is TRBV4-2, the J call TRBJ2-1, with a tentative D call TRBD2 (6 bases). Trimming cost V 3 bases and J 8 bases, with 11 bases left between them. Germline assignment: CDR1 LGHNA and CDR2 YNFKEQ. This CDR3 is 13 amino acids long. The CDR3 sequence: CASSHGGGHEQFF. As DNA, the CDR3 is TGTGCCAGCAGCCACGGGGGAGGCCATGAGCAGTTCTTC.

The chain joins TRBV4-2 to TRBJ2-7; the match to TRBD2 covers 10 bases. This CDR3 contains 17 residues. CDR1 is LGHNA, CDR2 YNFKEQ, per germline. Trimming cost V 0 bases and J 3 bases; bases outside gene matches: 8. The CDR3 protein is CASSQESLAGWIYEQYF. CDR3 DNA: TGTGCCAGCAGCCAAGAATCACTAGCGGGGTGGATCTACGAGCAGTACTTC.

This clone was seen once. The chain recombines TRBV5-1 with TRBJ1-3; 10 bases map to TRBD1. V trimming: 4 bases; J trimming: 8 bases; junction bases outside the gene matches: 3. The germline V gene encodes CDR1 SGHRS and CDR2 YFSETQ. This CDR3 spans 13 amino acids. In DNA form, the CDR3 reads TGCGCCAGCAGCCGGGACAGGGGCGACACCATATATTTT. The encoded protein is CASSRDRGDTIYF.

V usage is TRBV20-1 and J usage is TRBJ1-2, with D uncertain. Germline V gene data show CDR1 as DFQATT and CDR2 as SNEGSKA (reference sequence). The CDR3 length is 9 residues. The V and J ends lost 5 bases and 6 bases respectively, with 4 bases between them. The CDR3 sequence is CSASNGYTF. DNA for the CDR3: TGCAGTGCTTCTAATGGCTACACCTTC.

The rearrangement uses TRBV9 and TRBJ1-6, with D unclear. CDR3 length: 15 residues. Germline V lookup: CDR1 SGDLS, CDR2 YYNGEE. V lost 0 bases, J lost 10 bases, and 14 bases lay in between. CDR3 sequence (DNA): TGTGCCAGCAGCGTAGGGCCTGGCGAGGGCTCACCCCTCCACTTT. Protein product: CASSVGPGEGSPLHF.

The chain joins TRBV24-1 to TRBJ2-3; 14 nucleotides match TRBD2. V gave up 6 bases and J gave up 5 bases; unmatched junction bases: 6. Germline lookup yields CDR1 KGHDR and CDR2 SFDVKD. This CDR3 contains 16 residues. The CDR3, as DNA: TGTGCCACCAGTCCCGGGACTAGCGGGAGACAAGATACGCAGTATTTT. Translating gives CATSPGTSGRQDTQYF.

The CDR3 reads CASSSQGVLNTEAFF. In nucleotides, the CDR3 is TGTGCCAGCAGTTCACAGGGGGTGTTGAACACTGAAGCTTTCTTT. The chain links TRBV6-2 or TRBV6-3 to TRBJ1-1; TRBD1 matches 8 bases. CDR1 is MNHEY and CDR2 is SVGEGT in the germline V gene. V shed 4 bases, J shed 0 bases, and the junction held 4 bases outside the gene matches. The CDR3 is 15 amino acids.

The V gene is TRBV5-6, the J gene TRBJ2-7; D is possibly TRBD2 (6 bases). The CDR3 is 14 residues long. Trimming shortened V by 3 bases and J by 5 bases, and 15 bases separated the two germline ends. CDR1 SGHDT and CDR2 YYEEEE come from the germline V gene. This chain's CDR3 is CASSWRAFGNEQYF. The CDR3 DNA reads as TGTGCCAGCAGCTGGAGGGCGTTTGGGAACGAGCAGTACTTC.

The J gene is TRBJ2-5, the V gene TRBV20-1; 7 positions agree with TRBD2. V trimming: 6 bases; J trimming: 4 bases; junction bases outside the gene matches: 2. The CDR3 has 11 residues. The germline gives CDR1 DFQATT, CDR2 SNEGSKA (reference sequence). CDR3 bases: TGCAGTGCACTAGCGAGAGAGACCCAGTACTTC. Amino acid sequence: CSALARETQYF.

Concerning this clone: The junction does not match germline at one end; this may be a read error. The V and J genes are TRBV7-7 and TRBJ2-1, with 11 nucleotides matching TRBD2. The CDR3 is 16 amino acids. The germline V gene has CDR1 SSHAT and CDR2 FNYEAQ (reference sequence). The CDR3 sequence: CASSPRVAGGVNEQFF. The CDR3 DNA reads TGTGCTAGCAGCCCCCGGGTAGCGGGAGGGGTTAATGAGCAGTTCTTC.

This clone was counted a single time. The CDR3 DNA is TGTGCCAGCAGTCTCCGCGACACCTACGAGCAGTACTTC. Encoded protein: CASSLRDTYEQYF. V is TRBV2 and J is TRBJ2-7; D remains unclear. V gave up 5 bases and J gave up 2 bases, with 10 bases separating them. Per the germline V gene, CDR1 is SNHLY and CDR2 is FYNNEI. The CDR3 length is 13 residues.

This chain connects TRBV19 to TRBJ1-5, with a weak D call TRBD1 (6 bases). This CDR3 is built from 15 residues. The V end was cut by 0 bases, the J end by 7 bases, with 13 bases between. Germline CDR1 reads LNHDA; CDR2 reads SQIVND (reference sequence). The CDR3 bases are TGTGCCAGTAGTATAGATTCAGGGGTTGGACAGCCCCAGCATTTT. It codes for CASSIDSGVGQPQHF.

The sample holds many counts of this clone. The V and J genes are TRBV7-2 and TRBJ2-3, with D perhaps TRBD1 (6 bases). V was cut by 5 bases and J by 3 bases, with 12 bases left in between. The germline V gene encodes CDR1 SGHTA and CDR2 FQGNSA. This CDR3 comprises 14 residues. The DNA of the CDR3 is TGTGCCAGCAGCCGGGACCAGGGGACAGATACGCAGTATTTT. Its protein product is CASSRDQGTDTQYF.

This clone was detected a few times. J is TRBJ1-1 and V is TRBV9, with 7 nucleotides matching TRBD1. Germline loops: CDR1 SGDLS, CDR2 YYNGEE. The CDR3 sequence is 15 residues long. Losses at the gene ends were 0 bases for V and 5 bases for J; bases not matched to a gene: 7. The CDR3 loop reads CASSVVKGAMTEAFF. CDR3 DNA: TGTGCCAGCAGCGTAGTAAAGGGGGCGATGACTGAAGCTTTCTTT.

This sequence joins TRBV14 and TRBJ1-2; 10 bases fit TRBD1. The J segment lost 4 bases and the V segment lost 6 bases, leaving 5 bases of the junction unmatched. The CDR3 extends over 14 amino acids. Germline CDR1 reads SGHDN; CDR2 reads FVKESK. The CDR3 DNA is TGTGCCAGCAGTGGACAGGGGGTGATCTATGGCTACACCTTC. Its protein is CASSGQGVIYGYTF.

V is TRBV12-3 or TRBV12-4 and J is TRBJ1-1; D unclear. The CDR3 extends over 13 amino acids. V was pared by 3 bases and J by 4 bases, with 9 bases between. In nucleotides, the CDR3 is TGTGCCAGCAGTTTTTCCCTCGGCACTGAAGCTTTCTTT. It codes for CASSFSLGTEAFF.

This chain links TRBV7-2 with TRBJ2-1; 7 positions match TRBD2. CDR1 SGHTA and CDR2 FQGNSA come from the germline V gene. The CDR3 totals 16 residues. With V trimmed by 7 bases and J by 0 bases, 9 bases remained unmatched. CDR3 sequence: CASNPIAGSSYNEQFF. The CDR3 bases are TGTGCCAGCAACCCTATAGCGGGCAGCTCCTACAATGAGCAGTTCTTC.